This is a list of T cell receptor beta chains from one sample in a study of T-cell reconstitution after alpha-beta-depleted transplantation in children. From the PCR reads, TCRdb called clonotypes with MiXCR, one entry per CDR3 protein. The profile shows about 540,000 distinct CDR3 sequences, roughly 30% of them singletons. The specimen was PBMCs, collected before TCRalphabeta/CD19-depleted stem cell transplant. Receptors were obtained from a boy under two years old with Wiskott-Aldrich syndrome, due to receive a stem cell transplant. Both conserved end residues are part of each CDR3. Fields, in order: clone size, D gene, J gene, V gene, CDR3 protein, CDR3 DNA. A D gene is named only where the DNA matches it firmly. Only some rows state a clone size, as once, few, many or a class for expanded clones.

size: few
D: -
J: TRBJ2-2
V: TRBV12-3/TRBV12-4
CDR3: CASSLQRVNTGELFF
DNA: TGTGCCAGCAGTTTACAGCGGGTAAACACCGGGGAGCTGTTTTTT

size: -
D: TRBD1
J: TRBJ2-1
V: TRBV5-1
CDR3: CASRPTGIGYNEQFF
DNA: TGCGCCAGCCGACCGACAGGGATAGGGTACAATGAGCAGTTCTTC

size: few
D: TRBD2
J: TRBJ2-2
V: TRBV5-1
CDR3: CASSFRGTSGANTGELFF
DNA: TGCGCCAGCAGCTTTCGCGGGACTAGCGGGGCGAACACCGGGGAGCTGTTTTTT

size: -
D: -
J: TRBJ2-3
V: TRBV5-1
CDR3: CASSLVSTGSSTDTQYF
DNA: TGCGCCAGCAGCTTGGTTTCCACAGGTTCTAGCACAGATACGCAGTATTTT

size: -
D: -
J: TRBJ2-3
V: TRBV5-6
CDR3: CASTSESTDTQYF
DNA: TGTGCCAGCACCTCGGAAAGCACAGATACGCAGTATTTT

size: -
D: TRBD2
J: TRBJ2-3
V: TRBV9
CDR3: CASSVVAGGDTQYF
DNA: TGTGCCAGCAGCGTAGTAGCGGGAGGAGATACGCAGTATTTT

size: few
D: -
J: TRBJ2-3
V: TRBV5-1
CDR3: CASSLRQADTQYF
DNA: TGCGCCAGCAGCCTGAGACAGGCAGATACGCAGTATTTT

size: few
D: TRBD2
J: TRBJ2-3
V: TRBV6-5
CDR3: CASSLAGGDLTDTQYF
DNA: TGTGCCAGCAGTTTAGCGGGAGGGGACCTCACAGATACGCAGTATTTT

size: -
D: -
J: TRBJ1-1
V: TRBV28
CDR3: CASSRVGGGSEAFF
DNA: TGTGCCAGCAGCCGCGTCGGGGGAGGGTCTGAAGCTTTCTTT

size: -
D: TRBD1
J: TRBJ1-4
V: TRBV4-1
CDR3: CASSQSGTGNEKLFF
DNA: TGCGCCAGCAGCCAATCCGGGACAGGGAATGAAAAACTGTTTTTT

size: -
D: -
J: TRBJ1-1
V: TRBV5-1
CDR3: CASSIGARVEAFF
DNA: TGCGCCAGCAGTATCGGGGCTCGGGTTGAAGCTTTCTTT

size: -
D: -
J: TRBJ2-1
V: TRBV3-1
CDR3: CASSPDPRSEQFF
DNA: TGTGCCAGCAGTCCCGATCCTAGAAGTGAGCAGTTCTTC

size: -
D: TRBD1
J: TRBJ2-1
V: TRBV5-1
CDR3: CASSLDRGWNEQFF
DNA: TGCGCCAGCAGCTTGGACAGGGGTTGGAATGAGCAGTTCTTC

size: -
D: -
J: TRBJ1-3
V: TRBV7-2
CDR3: CASSPFGQTGNTIYF
DNA: TGTGCCAGCAGCCCCTTCGGACAGACTGGAAACACCATATATTTT

size: few
D: -
J: TRBJ2-2
V: TRBV20-1
CDR3: CSARKAGRSGELFF
DNA: TGCAGTGCTAGAAAAGCGGGTCGGTCCGGGGAGCTGTTTTTT

size: -
D: -
J: TRBJ2-1
V: TRBV29-1
CDR3: CSVSDSFYNEQFF
DNA: TGCAGCGTTTCCGACAGCTTCTACAATGAGCAGTTCTTC

size: -
D: -
J: TRBJ1-1
V: TRBV12-3/TRBV12-4
CDR3: CASSPGPNSKTEAFF
DNA: TGTGCCAGCAGTCCTGGACCGAACAGTAAGACTGAAGCTTTCTTT

size: -
D: TRBD1
J: TRBJ1-2
V: TRBV29-1
CDR3: CSVEQGGYGYTF
DNA: TGCAGCGTCGAACAGGGGGGATATGGCTACACCTTC

size: -
D: -
J: TRBJ2-2
V: TRBV10-2
CDR3: CASSDLLKDLTGTGELFF
DNA: TGCGCCAGCAGTGATCTACTTAAGGACCTTACAGGGACCGGGGAGCTGTTTTTT

size: once
D: TRBD2
J: TRBJ2-7
V: TRBV20-1
CDR3: CSAHISGNSYEQYF
DNA: TGCAGTGCTCACATTAGCGGGAACTCCTACGAGCAGTACTTC

size: many
D: TRBD2
J: TRBJ2-1
V: TRBV5-1
CDR3: CASSLFGGSYNEQFF
DNA: TGCGCCAGCAGCTTATTTGGCGGGAGCTACAATGAGCAGTTCTTC

size: -
D: TRBD1
J: TRBJ2-1
V: TRBV5-1
CDR3: CASSLYFPDRVQRSNEQFF
DNA: TGCGCCAGCAGCTTGTATTTCCCCGACAGGGTTCAGCGTTCCAATGAGCAGTTCTTC

size: few
D: TRBD2
J: TRBJ2-1
V: TRBV27
CDR3: CASSGVAGYNEQFF
DNA: TGTGCCAGCAGTGGGGTAGCGGGGTACAATGAGCAGTTCTTT

size: -
D: TRBD2
J: TRBJ2-3
V: TRBV7-2
CDR3: CASSLAAGGTPYTQYF
DNA: TGTGCCAGCAGCTTAGCCGCGGGAGGAACCCCTTATACGCAGTATTTT

size: -
D: -
J: TRBJ2-7
V: TRBV28
CDR3: CASRSGQGVQYF
DNA: TGTGCCAGCAGATCCGGGCAAGGGGTGCAGTACTTC

size: few
D: -
J: TRBJ1-2
V: TRBV5-1
CDR3: CASSLESLYGYTF
DNA: TGCGCCAGCAGCTTGGAAAGTCTCTATGGCTACACCTTC

size: -
D: -
J: TRBJ2-2
V: TRBV2
CDR3: CASSTGPGTGELFF
DNA: TGTGCCAGCAGTACTGGCCCGGGCACCGGGGAGCTGTTTTTT

size: many
D: TRBD1
J: TRBJ2-5
V: TRBV29-1
CDR3: CSVGQGEGETQYF
DNA: TGCAGCGTTGGACAGGGTGAAGGGGAGACCCAGTACTTC

size: -
D: TRBD2
J: TRBJ2-7
V: TRBV12-3/TRBV12-4
CDR3: CASSLTGSGRGSYEQYF
DNA: TGTGCCAGCAGTTTAACGGGTAGCGGGAGAGGATCCTACGAGCAGTACTTC

size: -
D: -
J: TRBJ1-3
V: TRBV7-9
CDR3: CATSLASSGNTIYF
DNA: TGTGCCACCAGCTTGGCAAGCTCTGGAAACACCATATATTTT

size: few
D: -
J: TRBJ2-5
V: TRBV15
CDR3: CATSRDEQGGETQYF
DNA: TGTGCCACCAGCAGAGATGAACAGGGAGGCGAGACCCAGTACTTC

size: -
D: TRBD2
J: TRBJ2-1
V: TRBV4-2
CDR3: CASSQGTAGDAYNEQFF
DNA: TGTGCCAGCAGCCAAGGAACGGCGGGAGATGCTTACAATGAGCAGTTCTTC

size: -
D: TRBD1
J: TRBJ2-5
V: TRBV12-3/TRBV12-4
CDR3: CASSPSLGQDQETQYF
DNA: TGTGCCAGCAGCCCCTCCCTAGGACAGGATCAAGAGACCCAGTACTTC

size: -
D: TRBD1
J: TRBJ1-5
V: TRBV20-1
CDR3: CSASWDRETQPQHF
DNA: TGCAGTGCTAGCTGGGACAGGGAGACCCAGCCCCAGCATTTT

size: -
D: -
J: TRBJ1-4
V: TRBV18
CDR3: CASSPQVGATNEKLFF
DNA: TGTGCCAGCTCACCACAAGTAGGGGCAACTAATGAAAAACTGTTTTTT

size: few
D: -
J: TRBJ2-3
V: TRBV5-1
CDR3: CASSLGTRLSTDTQYF
DNA: TGCGCCAGCAGCCTGGGAACGCGGCTGTCAACAGATACGCAGTATTTT

size: -
D: -
J: TRBJ2-5
V: TRBV4-2
CDR3: CASSQSQGQETQYF
DNA: TGTGCCAGCAGCCAATCCCAGGGGCAAGAGACCCAGTACTTC